The 2 T cell receptor beta chains below were found in one sample sequenced in a study of blood T cell repertoires in COVID-19 (dated by TCRdb to 2020 to 2022). Library creation used the immunoSEQ multiplex PCR assay. The clones in this table, taken by TCRdb from immuneACCESS, are in-frame only. Not every clone is retained; where verified, under half of the shortfall comes from an unresolved V gene, and the cause of the rest is unknown. Recorded for this sample are fewer than 110,000 clones; 80% to 90% of them occurred a single time. The ten largest clones take up about 9.9% of the sample. Sequenced sample: peripheral blood. The origin of the receptors is a woman aged 25 to 45 with acute or convalescent COVID-19.

The chain combines TRBV2 with TRBJ1-5; D is uncertain. Germline loops: CDR1 SNHLY, CDR2 FYNNEI. Trimming cost V 8 bases and J 1 base, with 9 bases left between them. This CDR3 region has 13 residues. CDR3 in amino acids: CASWTGSNQPQHF. CDR3 nucleotides: TGTGCCAGCTGGACGGGGAGCAATCAGCCCCAGCATTTT. Looking up the rest from reference TRBV2 and TRBJ1-5 gives the full variable domain: EPEVTQTPSHQVTQMGQEVILRCVPISNHLYFYWYRQILGQKVEFLVSFYNNEISEKSEIFDDQFSVERPDGSNFTLKIRSTKLEDSAMYFCASWTGSNQPQHFGDGTRLSIL.

V is TRBV28 and J is TRBJ1-4; D unresolved. V was shortened by 3 bases and J by 5 bases, with 4 bases between the two germline ends. The CDR3 is 12 amino acids. Germline CDR1 and CDR2: MDHEN and SYDVKM. The CDR3 coding sequence is TGTGCCAGCAGTTTCCCAAATGAAAAACTGTTTTTT. Its translation is CASSFPNEKLFF.